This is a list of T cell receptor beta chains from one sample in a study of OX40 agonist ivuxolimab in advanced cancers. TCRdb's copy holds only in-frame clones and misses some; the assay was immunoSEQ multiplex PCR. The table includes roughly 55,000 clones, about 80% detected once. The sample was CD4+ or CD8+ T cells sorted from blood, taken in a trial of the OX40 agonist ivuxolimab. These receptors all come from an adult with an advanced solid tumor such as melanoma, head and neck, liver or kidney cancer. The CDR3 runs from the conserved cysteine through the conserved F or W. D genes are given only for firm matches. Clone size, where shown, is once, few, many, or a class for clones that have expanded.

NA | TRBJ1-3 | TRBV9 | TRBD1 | CASSVAGQGHSGNTIYF | TGTGCCAGCAGCGTAGCGGGACAGGGACACTCTGGAAACACCATATATTTT
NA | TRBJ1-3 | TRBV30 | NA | CAWSDGIYYGNTIYF | TGTGCCTGGAGTGATGGAATCTACTACGGGAACACCATATATTTT
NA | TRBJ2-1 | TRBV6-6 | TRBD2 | CASSYGGRVYNEQFF | TGTGCCAGCAGTTACGGCGGGAGGGTCTACAATGAGCAGTTCTTC
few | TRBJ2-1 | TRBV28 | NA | CASSDTGTGYNEQFF | TGTGCCAGCAGCGATACAGGGACGGGTTACAATGAGCAGTTCTTC
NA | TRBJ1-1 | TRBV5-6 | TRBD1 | CASSLHPGGAGIPNTEAFF | TGTGCCAGCAGCTTGCACCCAGGGGGCGCGGGAATACCGAACACTGAAGCTTTCTTT
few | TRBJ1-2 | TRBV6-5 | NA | CASSPPIGVYYGYTF | TGTGCCAGCAGCCCTCCTATTGGGGTATACTATGGCTACACCTTC
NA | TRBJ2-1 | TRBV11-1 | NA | CASRASYYNEQFF | TGTGCCAGCAGGGCTTCCTACTACAATGAGCAGTTCTTC
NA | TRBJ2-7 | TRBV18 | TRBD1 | CASSQGQGFYEQYF | TGTGCCAGCTCGCAGGGACAGGGGTTCTACGAGCAGTACTTC
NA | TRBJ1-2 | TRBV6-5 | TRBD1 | CASSSPGTGIGGYTF | TGTGCCAGCAGCAGTCCCGGGACAGGGATCGGTGGCTACACCTTC
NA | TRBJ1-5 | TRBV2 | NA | CASSEGRAIQPQHF | TGTGCCAGCAGTGAGGGCAGGGCGATTCAGCCCCAGCATTTT
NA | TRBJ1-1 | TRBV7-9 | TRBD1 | CASSTRDRKNTEAFF | TGTGCCAGCAGCACGAGGGACAGGAAGAACACTGAAGCTTTCTTT
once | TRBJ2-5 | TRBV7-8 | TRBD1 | CASSLGGQDRKQETQYF | TGTGCCAGCAGCTTAGGAGGACAGGATAGGAAGCAAGAGACCCAGTACTTC